Reported below is one T cell receptor beta chain. In its sample, this clonotype was seen a few times. The clone's antigen remains unknown. Base qualities are missing; no much larger clone stands one base away. The sample originates from a study of CD8 T cells in ankylosing spondylitis (dated by TCRdb to between 2016 and 2019). Looking at the study overall: The study set out to find disease-linked TCR variants by profiling T cell receptor beta repertoires in ankylosing spondylitis patients and healthy donors. The whole study cohort included 85 to 120 healthy donors and 20 to 30 ankylosing spondylitis patients. Peripheral blood was sampled, and synovial fluid was additionally collected from ankylosing spondylitis patients.

Sequencing was carried out with an Illumina HiSeq 2500. Quantitative 5'-RACE with molecular barcodes was the method used to prepare the TCR beta libraries. In the source study's methods: A new computational method based on a probabilistic model of VDJ rearrangement was used to identify disease-linked TCR variants. In-frame beta chains were kept once TCRdb had trimmed the public reads at Q25 with fastp and called clones with MiXCR. Duplicate CDR3 protein sequences are folded into a single record with the most common DNA and genes. V and J calls and clone size were set by TCRdb, not the authors. The sample table lists 450,000 or so distinct CDR3 sequences, approximately 26% of them with a count of one. About 0.9% of the sample is taken by the ten largest. Points the paper makes about the study in general: According to the report, matched synovial fluid samples from ankylosing spondylitis patients were significantly enriched for the disease-linked clones. In peripheral blood, the disease-linked clones were found at relatively low frequencies and had a CD8+ phenotype. Blood from ankylosing spondylitis patients appeared to be characterized by a TCR beta motif composed of eight highly homologous amino acid variants. Some motif variants were previously reported in synovial fluid and blood of reactive arthritis patients, suggesting common disease-initiation mechanisms.

CDR3 length: 14 amino acids, cysteine to phenylalanine. Only the CDR3 DNA stays, 42 bases, in frame from base 1. The germline ends are 12 bases apart after V is trimmed by 0 bases and J by 5 bases. Via the germline V gene, CDR1 is SQVTM and CDR2 ANQGSEA. This receptor was identified in a male donor with ankylosing spondylitis. Source material: blood, either unsorted or a sorted T cell fraction (not recorded which). The rearranged segments are TRBV29-1 and TRBJ2-3; TRBD1 is a possible D gene, resting on 6 matching bases. The DNA sequence reads TGCAGCGTTGAAGATAGGGGGATCGGAGATACGCAGTATTTT. Its translation reads: CSVEDRGIGDTQYF.